This passage covers 17 T cell receptor beta chains from one sample sequenced in a study of blood T cell repertoires in COVID-19. Data came from immunoSEQ multiplex PCR; TCRdb stores just in-frame clones and leaves some out. Of over 45,000 clones in the sample, roughly 80% were seen once. Sequencing used peripheral blood. The source is a man aged 55 to 70 with active COVID-19.

This clone was counted a single time. The rearrangement uses TRBV28 and TRBJ2-5; tentative D call: TRBD2 (6 bases). Germline-derived CDR1 and CDR2 are MDHEN and SYDVKM. V lost 7 bases to trimming and J lost 3 bases, with 6 bases between them. CDR3 length: 11 amino acids. The CDR3, as DNA: TGTGCCAGCACTAGCGAAGAGACCCAGTACTTC. Amino acids: CASTSEETQYF.

This clone occurred once. This chain links TRBV28 with TRBJ2-2; possible D gene TRBD1, 6 bases. V was shortened by 4 bases and J by 3 bases, with 21 bases between the two germline ends. This CDR3 has 18 residues. Germline values: CDR1 MDHEN, CDR2 SYDVKM. The CDR3 nucleotides read TGTGCCAGCAGTTCGATAACACGGGTGGGGGCGCACACCGGGGAGCTGTTTTTT. It translates to CASSSITRVGAHTGELFF.

This rearrangement joins TRBV2 to TRBJ1-6; TRBD1 agrees at 10 bases. The CDR3 loop spans 15 amino acids. Germline V gene lookup returns CDR1 SNHLY and CDR2 FYNNEI. Unmatched junction bases numbered 9, after V lost 6 bases and J lost 10 bases. CDR3 bases: TGTGCCAGCAGCCTCCTTCGGGGACAGGGGTCACCCCTCCACTTT. Translated, it gives CASSLLRGQGSPLHF.

This sequence joins TRBV19 and TRBJ1-6; TRBD1 matches at 9 bases. Germline CDR1 is LNHDA and CDR2 is SQIVND (reference sequence). This CDR3 is 15 amino acids long. V lost 5 bases, J lost 6 bases, and 5 bases stayed unmatched. The CDR3 DNA sequence: TGTGCCAGTAGTTCTACAGGGGGCTTTAATTCACCCCTCCACTTT. It encodes CASSSTGGFNSPLHF.

J is TRBJ2-3 and V is TRBV5-1; 10 bases are shared with TRBD2. The V segment lost 3 bases and the J segment 4 bases; nucleotides outside the gene matches: 11. The CDR3 length is 17 residues. Germline CDR1 reads SGHRS; CDR2 reads YFSETQ. CDR3 DNA: TGCGCCAGCAGCTCCCGGGCTAGCGGGAGTGGGGCAGATACGCAGTATTTT. Its translation is CASSSRASGSGADTQYF.

The chain combines TRBV5-4 with TRBJ2-2; 10 bases line up with TRBD2. The germline gives CDR1 SGHNT, CDR2 YYREEE (reference sequence). The CDR3 loop spans 16 amino acids. With V trimmed by 3 bases and J by 1 base, 3 bases remained unmatched. CDR3 residues: CASSYGTSVNTGELFF. The CDR3 DNA sequence: TGTGCCAGCAGCTACGGGACTAGCGTGAACACCGGGGAGCTGTTTTTT.

The chain employs TRBV5-1 and TRBJ2-1, with 8 bases fitting TRBD1. The ends lost 0 bases at V and 9 bases at J; junction bases unmatched: 8. CDR1 SGHRS and CDR2 YFSETQ come from the germline V gene. The CDR3 covers 15 residues. Written as DNA, the CDR3 is TGCGCCAGCAGCTTGGGTAGACAGGGGCGTGGTGAGCAGTTCTTC. Translation: CASSLGRQGRGEQFF. The variable domain in full, with the rest retrieved from reference TRBV5-1 and TRBJ2-1, is KAGVTQTPRYLIKTRGQQVTLSCSPISGHRSVSWYQQTPGQGLQFLFEYFSETQRNKGNFPGRFSGRQFSNSRSEMNVSTLELGDSALYLCASSLGRQGRGEQFFGPGTRLTVL.

This chain connects TRBV19 to TRBJ1-6; 8 bases map to TRBD1. The germline gives CDR1 LNHDA, CDR2 SQIVND (reference sequence). J lost 7 bases, V lost 6 bases, and 5 bases had no gene match. The CDR3 loop spans 14 amino acids. CDR3 sequence (DNA): TGTGCCAGTAGGGGACAGGCGACGAATTCACCCCTCCACTTT. This sequence encodes CASRGQATNSPLHF. Full variable domain (missing parts from reference TRBV19 and TRBJ1-6): DGGITQSPKYLFRKEGQNVTLSCEQNLNHDAMYWYRQDPGQGLRLIYYSQIVNDFQKGDIAEGYSVSREKKESFPLTVTSAQKNPTAFYLCASRGQATNSPLHFGNGTRLTVT.

This clone was picked up a small number of times. CDR3 bases: TGTGCCAGCAGCTTAAGAAGCGGCTCGACCTACGAGCAGTACTTC. It is translated as CASSLRSGSTYEQYF. The chain links TRBV11-2 to TRBJ2-7, with D maybe TRBD2 (5 bases). The V end was cut by 2 bases, the J end by 2 bases, with 13 bases between. CDR3 length: 15 amino acids. Germline-derived CDR1 and CDR2 are SGHAT and FQNNGV.

This rearrangement joins TRBV24-1 to TRBJ1-4, with 9 nucleotides matching TRBD1. Germline CDR1 reads KGHDR; CDR2 reads SFDVKD. The V segment lost 2 bases and the J segment 7 bases; nucleotides outside the gene matches: 4. The CDR3 has 15 amino acids. DNA of the CDR3: TGTGCCACCAGTGATTCACAGGGGGCTGGTGAAAAACTGTTTTTT. Translation: CATSDSQGAGEKLFF.

The chain has TRBV7-2 and TRBJ1-6; TRBD1 is a possible D gene (6 bases). The CDR3 runs to 19 residues. V lost 4 bases and J 1 base, leaving 20 bases between the germline ends. The germline gives CDR1 SGHTA, CDR2 FQGNSA. CDR3 sequence reads: CASSSGKAGAASYNSPLHF. The CDR3, as DNA: TGTGCCAGCAGCTCTGGTAAAGCGGGGGCAGCGTCCTATAATTCACCCCTCCACTTT.

The chain has TRBV5-8 and TRBJ2-3; 8 nucleotides line up with TRBD1. J gave up 3 bases and V 4 bases, and 7 bases lay outside the gene matches. There are 15 residues in the CDR3. The germline V gene encodes CDR1 SGHTS and CDR2 YDEGEE. CDR3 region: CASSLQGGGTDTQYF. Here the CDR3 DNA reads TGTGCCAGCAGCCTACAGGGGGGAGGAACAGATACGCAGTATTTT.

This clone appeared a single time. This chain joins TRBV9 and TRBJ2-3; D might be TRBD1 (6 bases). The CDR3 has 16 amino acids. Per germline, CDR1 SGDLS and CDR2 YYNGEE. V dropped 3 bases and J dropped 0 bases, with 14 bases sitting between them. DNA of the CDR3: TGTGCCAGCAGCGGACCGGGACAACAGAGCACAGATACGCAGTATTTT. It is translated as CASSGPGQQSTDTQYF.

This chain uses TRBV28 with TRBJ2-1, with 13 bases that match TRBD2. The germline gives CDR1 MDHEN, CDR2 SYDVKM. V gave up 6 bases and J gave up 6 bases; unmatched junction bases: 8. The CDR3 loop spans 16 amino acids. The chain's CDR3 is CASSWTSGSFGNEQFF. CDR3 bases: TGTGCCAGCAGCTGGACTAGCGGGAGTTTTGGCAATGAGCAGTTCTTC.

This chain joins TRBV27 and TRBJ1-1, with 7 bases that match TRBD1. V shed 4 bases, J shed 8 bases, and the junction held 1 base outside the gene matches. The V gene's germline CDR1 is MNHEY and CDR2 SMNVEV (reference sequence). The CDR3 extends over 11 amino acids. DNA for the CDR3: TGTGCCAGCAGTTCGGACAGGGAAGCTTTCTTT. This gives the protein CASSSDREAFF.

This clone appeared a single time. CDR3 sequence (DNA): TGTGCCAGCAGCCCCCAGGGGAAAGCTAACTATGGCTACACCTTC. Amino acids: CASSPQGKANYGYTF. The J gene is TRBJ1-2, the V gene TRBV5-5, with D maybe TRBD1 (6 bases). Germline V gives CDR1 SGHKS, CDR2 YYEKEE (reference sequence). There are 15 residues in the CDR3. Trimming left V 4 bases short and J 0 bases short, with 13 bases between.

The rearrangement links TRBV9 to TRBJ2-7; 8 nucleotides match TRBD1. This CDR3 region has 15 residues. The J segment lost 3 bases and the V segment lost 0 bases, leaving 5 bases of the junction unmatched. CDR1 is SGDLS and CDR2 is YYNGEE in the germline V gene. The CDR3 spells CASSVAPGGIYEQYF. For the CDR3, the DNA is TGTGCCAGCAGCGTAGCCCCAGGGGGCATCTACGAGCAGTACTTC.